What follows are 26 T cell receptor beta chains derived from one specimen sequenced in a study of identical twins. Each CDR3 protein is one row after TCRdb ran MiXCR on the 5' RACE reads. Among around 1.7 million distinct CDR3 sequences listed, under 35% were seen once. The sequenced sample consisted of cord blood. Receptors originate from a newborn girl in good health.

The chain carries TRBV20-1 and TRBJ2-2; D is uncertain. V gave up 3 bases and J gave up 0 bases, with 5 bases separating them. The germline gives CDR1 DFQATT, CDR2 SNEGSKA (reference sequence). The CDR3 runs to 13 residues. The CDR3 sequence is CSASHPNTGELFF. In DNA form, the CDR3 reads TGCAGTGCTAGCCATCCGAACACCGGGGAGCTGTTTTTT.

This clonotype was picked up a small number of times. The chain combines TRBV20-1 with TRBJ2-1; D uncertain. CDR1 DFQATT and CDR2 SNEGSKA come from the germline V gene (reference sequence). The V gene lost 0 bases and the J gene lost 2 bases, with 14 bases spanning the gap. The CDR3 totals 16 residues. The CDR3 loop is CSARDPRQRTYNEQFF. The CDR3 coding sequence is TGCAGTGCTAGAGATCCTCGACAACGTACCTACAATGAGCAGTTCTTC.

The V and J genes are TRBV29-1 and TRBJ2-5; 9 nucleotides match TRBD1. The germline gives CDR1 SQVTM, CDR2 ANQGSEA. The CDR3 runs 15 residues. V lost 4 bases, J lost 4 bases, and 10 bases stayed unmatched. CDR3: CSVGGVTGGGETQYF. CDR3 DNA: TGCAGCGTTGGAGGCGTCACAGGGGGCGGAGAGACCCAGTACTTC.

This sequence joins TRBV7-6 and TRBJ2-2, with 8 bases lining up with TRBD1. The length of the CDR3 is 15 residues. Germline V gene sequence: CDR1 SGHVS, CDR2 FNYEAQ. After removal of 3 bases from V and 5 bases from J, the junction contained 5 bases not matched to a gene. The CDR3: CASSLTGVHTGELFF. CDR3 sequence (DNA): TGTGCCAGCAGCTTGACAGGGGTCCATACCGGGGAGCTGTTTTTT.

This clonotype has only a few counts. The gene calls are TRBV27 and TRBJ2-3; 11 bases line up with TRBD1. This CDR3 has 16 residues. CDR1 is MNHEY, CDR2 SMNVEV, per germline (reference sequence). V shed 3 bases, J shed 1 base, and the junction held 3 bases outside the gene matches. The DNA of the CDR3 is TGTGCCAGCAGTTTTTGGACAGGGGGCGGCACAGATACGCAGTATTTT. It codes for CASSFWTGGGTDTQYF.

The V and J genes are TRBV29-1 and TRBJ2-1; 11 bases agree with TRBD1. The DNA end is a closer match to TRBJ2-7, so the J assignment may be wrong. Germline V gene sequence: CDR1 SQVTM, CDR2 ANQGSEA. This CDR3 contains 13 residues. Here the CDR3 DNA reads TGCAGCGGGGGACAGGGGGTCTACAATGAGCAGTACTTC. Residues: CSGGQGVYNEQYF.

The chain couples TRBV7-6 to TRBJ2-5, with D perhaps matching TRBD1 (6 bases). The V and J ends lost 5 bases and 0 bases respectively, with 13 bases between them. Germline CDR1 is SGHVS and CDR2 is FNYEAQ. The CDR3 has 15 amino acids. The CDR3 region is CASSPNHRDQETQYF. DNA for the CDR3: TGTGCCAGCAGCCCTAACCACAGGGACCAAGAGACCCAGTACTTC.

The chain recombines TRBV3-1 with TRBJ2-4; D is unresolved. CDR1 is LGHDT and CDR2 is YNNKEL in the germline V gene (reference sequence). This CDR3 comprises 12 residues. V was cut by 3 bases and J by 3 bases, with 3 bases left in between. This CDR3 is CASSHIKNIQYF. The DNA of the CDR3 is TGTGCCAGCAGCCATATCAAAAACATTCAGTACTTC. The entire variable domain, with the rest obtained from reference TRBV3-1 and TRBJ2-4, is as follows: DTAVSQTPKYLVTQMGNDKSIKCEQNLGHDTMYWYKQDSKKFLKIMFSYNNKELIINETVPNRFSPKSPDKAHLNLHINSLELGDSAVYFCASSHIKNIQYFGAGTRLSVL.

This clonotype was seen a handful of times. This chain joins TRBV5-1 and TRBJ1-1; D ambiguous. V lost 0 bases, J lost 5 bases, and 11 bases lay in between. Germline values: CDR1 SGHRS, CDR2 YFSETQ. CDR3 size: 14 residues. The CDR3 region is CASSLGDMGTEAFF. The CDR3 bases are TGCGCCAGCAGCTTGGGAGATATGGGTACTGAAGCTTTCTTT.

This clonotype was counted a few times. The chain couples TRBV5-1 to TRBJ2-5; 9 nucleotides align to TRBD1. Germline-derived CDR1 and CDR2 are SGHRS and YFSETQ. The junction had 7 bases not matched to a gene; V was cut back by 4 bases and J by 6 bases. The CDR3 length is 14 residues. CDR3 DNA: TGCGCCAGCAGCCCAACAGGGGGCATCAAGACCCAGTACTTC. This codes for CASSPTGGIKTQYF.

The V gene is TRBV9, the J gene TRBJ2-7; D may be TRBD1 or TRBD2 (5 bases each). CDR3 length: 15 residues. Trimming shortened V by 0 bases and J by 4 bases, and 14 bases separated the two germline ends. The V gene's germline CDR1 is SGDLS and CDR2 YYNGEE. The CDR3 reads CASSVGVVGGYEQYF. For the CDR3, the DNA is TGTGCCAGCAGCGTAGGGGTCGTTGGGGGTTACGAGCAGTACTTC.

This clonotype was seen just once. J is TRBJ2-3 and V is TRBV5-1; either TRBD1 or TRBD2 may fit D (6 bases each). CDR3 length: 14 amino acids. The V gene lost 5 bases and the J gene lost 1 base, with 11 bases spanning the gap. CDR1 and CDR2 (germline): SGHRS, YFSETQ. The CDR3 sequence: CASRKRGGTDTQYF. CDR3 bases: TGCGCCAGCAGAAAAAGGGGGGGCACAGATACGCAGTATTTT.

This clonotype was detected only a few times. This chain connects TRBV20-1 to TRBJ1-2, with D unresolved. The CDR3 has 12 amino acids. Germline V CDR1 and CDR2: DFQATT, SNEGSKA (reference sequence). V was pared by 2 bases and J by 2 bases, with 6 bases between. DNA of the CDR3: TGCAGTGCTAGAATAGGGAACTATGGCTACACCTTC. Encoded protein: CSARIGNYGYTF.

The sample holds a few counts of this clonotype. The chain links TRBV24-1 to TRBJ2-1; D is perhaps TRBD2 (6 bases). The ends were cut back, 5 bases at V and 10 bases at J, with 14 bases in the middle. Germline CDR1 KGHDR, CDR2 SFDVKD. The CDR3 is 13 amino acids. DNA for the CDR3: TGTGCCACCAGTGGACGCGGGACGAGGGAGCAGTTCTTC. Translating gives CATSGRGTREQFF.

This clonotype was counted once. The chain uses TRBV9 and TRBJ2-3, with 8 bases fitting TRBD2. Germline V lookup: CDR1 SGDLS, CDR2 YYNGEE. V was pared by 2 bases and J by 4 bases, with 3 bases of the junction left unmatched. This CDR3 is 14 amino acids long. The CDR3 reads CASSVGGGSDTQYF. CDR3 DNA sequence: TGTGCCAGCAGCGTCGGGGGGGGGTCAGATACGCAGTATTTT.

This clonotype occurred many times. CDR3 nucleotide sequence: TGCAGCGTTGTGGACAGGGGGCGCGGGTATGGCTACACCTTC. This sequence encodes CSVVDRGRGYGYTF. The V gene is TRBV29-1, the J gene TRBJ1-2; TRBD1 matches at 11 bases. With 4 bases clipped from V and 5 bases from J, the junction kept 6 bases outside the gene matches. The CDR3 length is 14 residues. From germline, CDR1 is SQVTM and CDR2 ANQGSEA.

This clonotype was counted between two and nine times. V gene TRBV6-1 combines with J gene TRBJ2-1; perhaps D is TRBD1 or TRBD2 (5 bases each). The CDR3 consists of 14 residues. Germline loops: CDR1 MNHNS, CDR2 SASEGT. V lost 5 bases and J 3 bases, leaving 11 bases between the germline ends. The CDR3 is CASSRDVNYNEQFF. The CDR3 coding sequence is TGTGCCAGCAGTCGGGACGTAAACTACAATGAGCAGTTCTTC.

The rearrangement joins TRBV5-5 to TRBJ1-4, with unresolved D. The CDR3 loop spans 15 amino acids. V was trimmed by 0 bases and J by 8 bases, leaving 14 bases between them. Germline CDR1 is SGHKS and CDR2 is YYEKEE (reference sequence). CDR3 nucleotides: TGTGCCAGCAGCTTGGGAAGCCACCGTCAGGAAAAACTGTTTTTT. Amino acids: CASSLGSHRQEKLFF. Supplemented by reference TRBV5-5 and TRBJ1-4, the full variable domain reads DAGVTQSPTHLIKTRGQQVTLRCSPISGHKSVSWYQQVLGQGPQFIFQYYEKEERGRGNFPDRFSARQFPNYSSELNVNALLLGDSALYLCASSLGSHRQEKLFFGSGTQLSVL.

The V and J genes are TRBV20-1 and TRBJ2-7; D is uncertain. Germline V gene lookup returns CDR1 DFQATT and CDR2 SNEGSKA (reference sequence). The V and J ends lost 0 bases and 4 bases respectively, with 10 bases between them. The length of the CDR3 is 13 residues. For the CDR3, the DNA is TGCAGTGCTAGAGACCTCGAAGGGTACGAGCAGTACTTC. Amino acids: CSARDLEGYEQYF.

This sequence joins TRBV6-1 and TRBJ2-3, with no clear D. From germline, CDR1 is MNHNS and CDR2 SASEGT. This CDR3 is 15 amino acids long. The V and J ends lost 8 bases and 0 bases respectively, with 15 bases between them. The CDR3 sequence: CASRGTATSTDTQYF. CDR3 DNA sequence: TGTGCCAGCCGAGGAACGGCCACTAGCACAGATACGCAGTATTTT.

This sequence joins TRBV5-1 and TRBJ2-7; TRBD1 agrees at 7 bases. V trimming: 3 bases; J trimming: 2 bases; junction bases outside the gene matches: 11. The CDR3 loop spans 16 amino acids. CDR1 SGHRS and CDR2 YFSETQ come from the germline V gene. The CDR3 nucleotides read TGCGCCAGCAGCTCCCTCGGGACAGCACTTACCTACGAGCAGTACTTC. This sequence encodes CASSSLGTALTYEQYF.

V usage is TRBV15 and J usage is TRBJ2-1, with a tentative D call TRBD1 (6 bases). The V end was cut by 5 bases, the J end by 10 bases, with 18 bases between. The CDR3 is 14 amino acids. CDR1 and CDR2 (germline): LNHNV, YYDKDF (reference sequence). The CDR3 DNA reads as TGTGCCACCAGCCCCGGCCCAGGGGCCTACGAGCAGTTCTTC. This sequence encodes CATSPGPGAYEQFF.

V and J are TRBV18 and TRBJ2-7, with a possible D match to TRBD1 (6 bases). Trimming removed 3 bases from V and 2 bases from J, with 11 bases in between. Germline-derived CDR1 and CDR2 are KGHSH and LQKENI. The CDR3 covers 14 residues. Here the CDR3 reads CASSPSGTPYEQYF. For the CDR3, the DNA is TGTGCCAGCTCACCTTCCGGGACACCCTACGAGCAGTACTTC.

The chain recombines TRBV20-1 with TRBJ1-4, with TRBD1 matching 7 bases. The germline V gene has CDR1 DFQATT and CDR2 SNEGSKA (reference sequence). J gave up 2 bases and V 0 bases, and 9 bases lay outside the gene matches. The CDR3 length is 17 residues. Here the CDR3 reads CSARDFRDSGTNEKLFF. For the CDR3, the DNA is TGCAGTGCTAGAGATTTCCGGGACAGCGGGACTAATGAAAAACTGTTTTTT.

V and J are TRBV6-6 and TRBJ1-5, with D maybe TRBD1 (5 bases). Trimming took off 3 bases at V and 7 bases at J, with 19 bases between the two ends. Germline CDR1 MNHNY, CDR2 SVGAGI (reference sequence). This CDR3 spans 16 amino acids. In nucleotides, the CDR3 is TGTGCCAGCAGTTATATAGGCGGGGCAGGGAGGCAGCCCCAGCATTTT. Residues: CASSYIGGAGRQPQHF.

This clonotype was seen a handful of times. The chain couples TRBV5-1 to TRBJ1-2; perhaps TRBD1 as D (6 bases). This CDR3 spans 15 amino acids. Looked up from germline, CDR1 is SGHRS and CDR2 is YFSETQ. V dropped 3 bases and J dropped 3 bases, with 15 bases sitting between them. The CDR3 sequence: CASSSGDIYDYGYTF. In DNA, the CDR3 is TGCGCCAGCAGCTCTGGGGACATATATGACTATGGCTACACCTTC.